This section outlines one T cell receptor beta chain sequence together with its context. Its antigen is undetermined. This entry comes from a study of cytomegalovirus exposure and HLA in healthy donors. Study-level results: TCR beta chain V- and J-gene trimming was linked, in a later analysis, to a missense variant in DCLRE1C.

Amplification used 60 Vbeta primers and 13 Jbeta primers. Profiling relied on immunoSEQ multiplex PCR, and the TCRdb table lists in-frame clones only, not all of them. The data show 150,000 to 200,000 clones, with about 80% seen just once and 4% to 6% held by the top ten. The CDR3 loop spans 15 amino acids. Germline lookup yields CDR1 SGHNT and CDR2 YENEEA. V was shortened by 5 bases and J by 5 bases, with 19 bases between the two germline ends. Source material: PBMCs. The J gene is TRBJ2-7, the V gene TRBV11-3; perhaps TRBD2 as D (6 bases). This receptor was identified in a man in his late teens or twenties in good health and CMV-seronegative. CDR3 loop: CASSPERGRSHEQYF. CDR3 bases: TGTGCCAGCAGCCCCGAGCGAGGGAGGTCCCACGAGCAGTACTTC. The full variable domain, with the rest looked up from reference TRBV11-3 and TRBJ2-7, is EAGVVQSPRYKIIEKKQPVAFWCNPISGHNTLYWYLQNLGQGPELLIRYENEEAVDDSQLPKDRFSAERLKGVDSTLKIQPAELGDSAVYLCASSPERGRSHEQYFGPGTRLTVT.